This entry concerns a single TCR beta chain. Additional DNA sequences in this sample encode the identical CDR3. CDR3 size: 13 residues. V was pared by 3 bases and J by 0 bases, with 2 bases between. CDR1 is KGHSH and CDR2 is LQKENI in the germline V gene. The treatment was: some 20 received Ad26.COV2.S at low or high dose, single or two shots; about 5 received placebo; per-sample allocation not given. Sampling was done on day 63 after the first vaccine or placebo injection. Sequencing used immunoSEQ multiplex PCR; TCRdb keeps in-frame clones, though not all of them. The repertoire holds approximately 400,000 clones, 83% seen once, with just under 7.5% in the top ten. The sample originates from a study of Ad26.COV2.S vaccination and SARS-CoV-2 variants.

This chain uses TRBV18 with TRBJ2-2, with D uncertain. The receptor was isolated from a person aged 18-65 years who received the Ad26.COV2.S COVID-19 vaccine or a placebo. Source: peripheral blood, taken in a trial of Ad26.COV2.S vaccine versus placebo. CDR3 in DNA: TGTGCCAGCTCACCGCCGAACACCGGGGAGCTGTTTTTT. Protein product: CASSPPNTGELFF. Full variable domain (missing parts from reference TRBV18 and TRBJ2-2): NAGVMQNPRHLVRRRGQEARLRCSPMKGHSHVYWYRQLPEEGLKFMVYLQKENIIDESGMPKERFSAEFPKEGPSILRIQQVVRGDSAAYFCASSPPNTGELFFGEGSRLTVL.